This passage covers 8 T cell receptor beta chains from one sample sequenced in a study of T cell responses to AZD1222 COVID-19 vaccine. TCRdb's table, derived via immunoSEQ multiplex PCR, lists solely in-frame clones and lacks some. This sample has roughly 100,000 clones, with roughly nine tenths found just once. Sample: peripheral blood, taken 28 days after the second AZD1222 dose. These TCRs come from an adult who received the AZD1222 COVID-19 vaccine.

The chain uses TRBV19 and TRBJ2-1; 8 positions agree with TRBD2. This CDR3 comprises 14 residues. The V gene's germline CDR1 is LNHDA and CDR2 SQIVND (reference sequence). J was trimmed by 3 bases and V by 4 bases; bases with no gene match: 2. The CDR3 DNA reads TGTGCCAGTAGTAAGAGCGGGAGCTACAATGAGCAGTTCTTC. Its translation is CASSKSGSYNEQFF.

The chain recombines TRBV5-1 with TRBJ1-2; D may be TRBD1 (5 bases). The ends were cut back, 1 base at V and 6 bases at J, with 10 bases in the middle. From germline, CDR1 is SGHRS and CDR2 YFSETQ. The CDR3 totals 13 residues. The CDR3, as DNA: TGCGCCAGCAGCTTGTATGGGGGGGATGGCTACACCTTC. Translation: CASSLYGGDGYTF.

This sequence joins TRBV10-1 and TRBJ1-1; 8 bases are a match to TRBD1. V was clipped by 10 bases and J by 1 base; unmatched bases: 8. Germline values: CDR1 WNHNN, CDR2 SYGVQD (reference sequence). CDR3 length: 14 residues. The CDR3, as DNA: TGCGCCAACGACAGGGGCGGGAAGAACACTGAAGCTTTCTTT. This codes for CANDRGGKNTEAFF.

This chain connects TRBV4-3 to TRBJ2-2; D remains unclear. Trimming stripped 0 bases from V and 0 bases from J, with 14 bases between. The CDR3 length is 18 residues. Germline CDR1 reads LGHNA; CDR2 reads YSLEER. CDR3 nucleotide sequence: TGCGCCAGCAGCCAAGATAAGAGTGTAGTGACGAACACCGGGGAGCTGTTTTTT. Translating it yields CASSQDKSVVTNTGELFF.

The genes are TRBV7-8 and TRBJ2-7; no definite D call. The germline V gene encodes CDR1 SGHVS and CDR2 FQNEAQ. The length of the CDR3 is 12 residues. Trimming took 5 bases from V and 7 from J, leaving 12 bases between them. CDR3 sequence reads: CASSRLIGEQYF. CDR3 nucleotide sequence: TGTGCCAGCAGCCGCCTAATTGGAGAGCAGTACTTC.

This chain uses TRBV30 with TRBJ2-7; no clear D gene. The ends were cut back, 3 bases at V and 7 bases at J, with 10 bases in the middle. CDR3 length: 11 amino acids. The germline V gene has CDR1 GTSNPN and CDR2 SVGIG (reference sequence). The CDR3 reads CAWRDTREQYF. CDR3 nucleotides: TGTGCCTGGAGGGATACGAGGGAGCAGTACTTC.

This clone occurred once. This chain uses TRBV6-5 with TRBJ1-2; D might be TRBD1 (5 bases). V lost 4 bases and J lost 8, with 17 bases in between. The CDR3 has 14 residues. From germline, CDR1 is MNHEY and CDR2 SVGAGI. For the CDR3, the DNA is TGTGCCAGCAGTTTCCTGCAGGGAACGTCGGGCTACACCTTC. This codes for CASSFLQGTSGYTF.

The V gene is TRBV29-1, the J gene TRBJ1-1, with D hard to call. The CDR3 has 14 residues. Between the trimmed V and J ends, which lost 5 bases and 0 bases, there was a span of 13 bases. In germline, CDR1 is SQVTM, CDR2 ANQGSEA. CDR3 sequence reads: CSVLRSIMNTEAFF. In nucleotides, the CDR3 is TGCAGCGTTCTTCGGAGCATCATGAACACTGAAGCTTTCTTT.